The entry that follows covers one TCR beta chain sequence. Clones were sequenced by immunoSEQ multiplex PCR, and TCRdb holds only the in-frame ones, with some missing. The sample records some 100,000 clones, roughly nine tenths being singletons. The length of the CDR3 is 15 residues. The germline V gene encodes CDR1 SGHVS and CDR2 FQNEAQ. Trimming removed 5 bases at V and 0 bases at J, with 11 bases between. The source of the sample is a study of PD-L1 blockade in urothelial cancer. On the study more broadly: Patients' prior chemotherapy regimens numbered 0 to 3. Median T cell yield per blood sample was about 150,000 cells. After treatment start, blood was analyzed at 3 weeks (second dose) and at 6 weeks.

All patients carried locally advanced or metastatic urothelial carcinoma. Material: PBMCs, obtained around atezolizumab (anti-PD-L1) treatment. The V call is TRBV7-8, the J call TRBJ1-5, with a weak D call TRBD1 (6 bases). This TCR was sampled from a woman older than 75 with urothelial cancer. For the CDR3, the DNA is TGTGCCAGCAGCCTACAGGGCTATAGCAATCAGCCCCAGCATTTT. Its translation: CASSLQGYSNQPQHF. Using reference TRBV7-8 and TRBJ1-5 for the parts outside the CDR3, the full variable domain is GAGVSQSPRYKVAKRGQDVALRCDPISGHVSLFWYQQALGQGPEFLTYFQNEAQLDKSGLPSDRFFAERPEGSVSTLKIQRTQQEDSAVYLCASSLQGYSNQPQHFGDGTRLSIL.